Shown below are 29 T cell receptor beta chains from a single sample sequenced in a study of tumor-infiltrating lymphocytes in primary liver carcinoma. TCR beta cDNA was made from 500 ng total RNA with a constant-region primer. A slightly modified ARM-PCR protocol with three nested multiplex PCR rounds produced these TCR beta libraries. Forward primers for TRBV1-TRBV30 and a C-beta reverse primer served the first two PCR rounds, at 10 cycles each. TCRdb re-analysed the multiplex PCR reads in MiXCR, keeping a single row per CDR3 protein. The data contain nearly 200,000 distinct CDR3 sequences, less than 65% of them singletons. In addition to blood RNA drawn from unsorted whole blood, germline DNA was extracted. Source material: peripheral blood. The source of these receptors is a woman aged 55-69 years with primary liver carcinoma and hepatitis B virus infection.

Note on this clonotype: Possible read error: a much larger clone is one base away. V is TRBV10-3 and J is TRBJ2-5; possibly TRBD1 or TRBD2 for D (6 bases each). Germline values: CDR1 ENHRY, CDR2 SYGVKD. This CDR3 comprises 12 residues. The CDR3 DNA sequence: TGTGCCGTCAGTGGAGGGGGAGAGACCCAGTACTTC. Translated: CAVSGGGETQYF.

A word on this clonotype: This may be a read error, as it is one base from a much larger clone. The chain recombines TRBV4-1 with TRBJ2-3, with 8 nucleotides matching TRBD2. CDR1 is MGHRA and CDR2 is YSYEKL in the germline V gene. This CDR3 comprises 17 residues. The CDR3 protein is CTSSQAGAGAGTDTQYF. The CDR3 bases are TGCACCAGCAGCCAAGCGGGGGCGGGGGCTGGCACAGATACGCAGTATTTT.

Regarding this clonotype: Relative to the germline gene, one junction end is altered; a read error may explain this. The chain employs TRBV7-8 and TRBJ2-1; 7 nucleotides align to TRBD2. CDR3 length: 16 amino acids. Germline V CDR1 and CDR2: SGHVS, FQNEAQ. This CDR3 reads CARSLVGTNGSNEQFF. CDR3 in DNA: TGTGCCAGGAGCTTAGTTGGGACTAACGGGAGTAATGAGCAGTTCTTC. Supplemented by reference TRBV7-8 and TRBJ2-1, the full variable domain reads GAGVSQSPRYKVAKRGQDVALRCDPISGHVSLFWYQQALGQGPEFLTYFQNEAQLDKSGLPSDRFFAERPEGSVSTLKIQRTQQEDSAVYLCARSLVGTNGSNEQFFGPGTRLTVL.

Here the CDR3 DNA reads TGTGCCAGCAGTGTGACAGACAATCAGCCCCAGCATTTT. Residues: CASSVTDNQPQHF. The chain couples TRBV2 to TRBJ1-5; TRBD1 is a possible D gene (5 bases). Trimming shortened V by 4 bases and J by 3 bases, and 7 bases separated the two germline ends. The CDR3 is 13 residues long. Germline CDR1 SNHLY, CDR2 FYNNEI. The full variable domain, rest sourced from reference TRBV2 and TRBJ1-5, is EPEVTQTPSHQVTQMGQEVILRCVPISNHLYFYWYRQILGQKVEFLVSFYNNEISEKSEIFDDQFSVERPDGSNFTLKIRSTKLEDSAMYFCASSVTDNQPQHFGDGTRLSIL.

Points on this clonotype: Here the CDR3 omits its conserved ending phenylalanine or tryptophan, so a read error is the likely source. The chain links TRBV5-6 to TRBJ2-2; the match to TRBD2 covers 8 bases. CDR1 SGHDT and CDR2 YYEEEE come from the germline V gene. V lost 4 bases to trimming and J lost 4 bases; unmatched junction nucleotides: 9. CDR3 size: 16 residues. Here the CDR3 DNA reads TGTGCCAGCAGCACCCGGGGGGGATATCTCACCGGGGAGCTGTTTATT. This translates into CASSTRGGYLTGELFI.

V usage is TRBV28 and J usage is TRBJ1-1, with TRBD1 as a possible D gene (5 bases). Trimming removed 7 bases from V and 1 base from J, with 13 bases in between. This CDR3 spans 14 amino acids. Germline V lookup: CDR1 MDHEN, CDR2 SYDVKM. CDR3 DNA: TGTGCCAGCAATTCGGGACGGAGGAACACTGAAGCTTTCTTT. Translating gives CASNSGRRNTEAFF.

The chain couples TRBV20-1 to TRBJ2-6; 12 positions match TRBD1. The length of the CDR3 is 17 residues. Germline V gene lookup returns CDR1 DFQATT and CDR2 SNEGSKA (reference sequence). The V segment lost 6 bases and the J segment 1 base; nucleotides outside the gene matches: 7. The CDR3 sequence: CSAWRDRGHSGANVLTF. CDR3 DNA: TGCAGTGCATGGAGGGACAGGGGGCATTCTGGGGCCAACGTCCTGACTTTC.

The rearrangement joins TRBV11-2 to TRBJ2-5, with D perhaps matching TRBD2 (6 bases). Germline values: CDR1 SGHAT, CDR2 FQNNGV. This CDR3 has 14 amino acids. V was pared by 1 base and J by 5 bases, with 11 bases between. The CDR3 here is CASSLGKAGETQYF. Here the CDR3 DNA reads TGTGCCAGCAGCTTAGGTAAGGCGGGGGAGACCCAGTACTTC.

On this clonotype: A much larger clone is a single base away; this may be a read error. The J gene is TRBJ1-6, the V gene TRBV5-6; possible D gene TRBD1, 6 bases. V was shortened by 4 bases and J by 2 bases, with 13 bases between the two germline ends. Germline V gene sequence: CDR1 SGHDT, CDR2 YYEEEE. This CDR3 region has 16 residues. The CDR3 reads CASSKGDITYNSPLHF. In DNA, the CDR3 is TGTGCCAGCAGCAAGGGGGACATCACCTATAATTCACCCCTCCACTTT.

This clonotype was found many times. This chain links TRBV6-1 with TRBJ2-1, with 12 bases lining up with TRBD2. CDR1 and CDR2 (germline): MNHNS, SASEGT. Germline trimming cut 5 bases from V and 5 bases from J; bases unmatched to any gene: 7. This CDR3 spans 16 amino acids. CDR3 residues: CASSPGLAGMNNEQFF. The CDR3 coding sequence is TGTGCCAGCAGTCCAGGACTAGCGGGAATGAACAATGAGCAGTTCTTC.

Many counts were recorded for this clonotype. The rearrangement joins TRBV29-1 to TRBJ2-7; 8 nucleotides align to TRBD1. V lost 7 bases, J lost 4 bases, and 6 bases stayed unmatched. CDR3 length: 12 residues. In germline, CDR1 is SQVTM, CDR2 ANQGSEA. This CDR3 reads CSAQQGGYEQYF. CDR3 coding DNA: TGCAGCGCCCAACAGGGGGGATACGAGCAGTACTTC.

This clonotype has at least ten counts. The J gene is TRBJ2-1, the V gene TRBV5-4; TRBD2 matches at 7 bases. Germline V gene sequence: CDR1 SGHNT, CDR2 YYREEE (reference sequence). CDR3 length equals 15 residues. Trimming removed 2 bases from V and 6 bases from J; junction bases left unmatched: 8. Here the CDR3 reads CASSLVAGPSNEQFF. CDR3 in DNA: TGTGCCAGCAGCTTAGTAGCGGGTCCCAGCAATGAGCAGTTCTTC.

This chain joins TRBV6-6 and TRBJ2-5; D gene unclear. CDR3 size: 15 residues. The V gene's germline CDR1 is MNHNY and CDR2 SVGAGI (reference sequence). The germline V and J ends were trimmed by 8 bases and 3 bases, with 19 bases remaining between them. The CDR3 protein is CASGPPGSNEETQYF. The DNA of the CDR3 is TGTGCCAGCGGCCCCCCTGGATCGAACGAAGAGACCCAGTACTTC.

This clonotype was recorded at least ten times. The chain uses TRBV6-5 and TRBJ2-5; the D gene is possibly TRBD1 (6 bases). In germline, CDR1 is MNHEY, CDR2 SVGAGI. This CDR3 is built from 13 residues. Between the trimmed V and J ends, which lost 6 bases and 3 bases, there was a span of 11 bases. This chain's CDR3 is CASRNRDEETQYF. Here the CDR3 DNA reads TGTGCCAGCAGGAACAGGGATGAAGAGACCCAGTACTTC.

This chain connects TRBV7-8 to TRBJ1-5; D gene ambiguous. The CDR3 length is 13 residues. Between the trimmed V and J ends, which lost 5 bases and 4 bases, there was a span of 9 bases. From germline, CDR1 is SGHVS and CDR2 FQNEAQ. The CDR3 nucleotides are TGTGCCAGCAGCACCCAGAAAAATCAGCCCCAGCATTTT. The encoded protein is CASSTQKNQPQHF.

With regard to this clonotype: One junction end disagrees with the germline gene, perhaps due to a read error. This chain uses TRBV4-2 with TRBJ2-1; 15 nucleotides line up with TRBD2. This CDR3 comprises 18 residues. Germline V gene data show CDR1 as LGHNA and CDR2 as YNFKEQ. CDR3 amino acids: CASSYGLAGGERNSRKLF. For the CDR3, the DNA is TGTGCCAGCAGCTATGGACTAGCGGGAGGGGAAAGGAATTCGAGAAAGCTCTTC.

This clonotype has only one observation. The CDR3 coding sequence is TGTGCCAGCAGCCCGCCCCCAGGTCACAGTTCTAGGTACGAGCAGTACTTC. Amino acid sequence: CASSPPPGHSSRYEQYF. The V gene is TRBV11-2, the J gene TRBJ2-7; D not certain. Trimming pared 5 bases from V and 4 bases from J, leaving 24 bases between. The length of the CDR3 is 17 residues. Germline loops: CDR1 SGHAT, CDR2 FQNNGV.

This clonotype has just a few counts. The chain recombines TRBV4-2 with TRBJ2-1, with D tentatively TRBD2 (5 bases). The CDR3 extends over 16 amino acids. The V end was cut by 0 bases, the J end by 3 bases, with 12 bases between. Per germline, CDR1 LGHNA and CDR2 YNFKEQ. The CDR3 loop reads CASSQDSGSYYNEQFF. CDR3 nucleotide sequence: TGTGCCAGCAGCCAAGATTCGGGGAGCTACTACAATGAGCAGTTCTTC.

This chain links TRBV28 with TRBJ2-7; D is uncertain. The CDR3 is 12 amino acids. The germline V and J ends were trimmed by 7 bases and 8 bases, with 15 bases remaining between them. From germline, CDR1 is MDHEN and CDR2 SYDVKM. Here the CDR3 reads CASNDNTRKQYF. DNA for the CDR3: TGTGCCAGCAACGACAACACAAGGAAGCAGTACTTC.

In regard to this clonotype: A much larger clone lies one base from this, so it may be a read error. The chain is built from TRBV28 and TRBJ2-5; D gene uncertain. This CDR3 is built from 15 residues. The germline CDR1 and CDR2 sequences are MDHEN and SYDVKM. The V end was cut by 6 bases, the J end by 4 bases, with 18 bases between. CDR3 DNA: TGTGCCAGCAGCAGAACTCAAGCCTACCGAGAGACCCAGTACTTC. This translates into CASSRTQAYRETQYF.

This clonotype was counted many times. Written as DNA, the CDR3 is TGTGCCAGCAGCTTTTTTAGCGGGAACCTCCAAGAGACCCAGTACTTC. Translating gives CASSFFSGNLQETQYF. The chain couples TRBV11-1 to TRBJ2-5, with 8 bases identical to TRBD2. J gave up 1 base and V 3 bases, and 7 bases lay outside the gene matches. The CDR3 spans 16 residues. Per the germline V gene, CDR1 is SGHAT and CDR2 is FQDESV (reference sequence).

About this clonotype: No conserved phenylalanine or tryptophan is present at the end of the CDR3, so a read error is the likely explanation. The J gene is TRBJ2-4, the V gene TRBV29-1, with D perhaps TRBD1 or TRBD2 (6 bases each). The V end lost 5 bases, the J end lost 7 bases, and 21 bases lay between the germline ends. The CDR3 runs to 15 residues. Germline lookup yields CDR1 SQVTM and CDR2 ANQGSEA. The CDR3 region has the DNA TGCAGCGTTCAAGGGACCGAGGGGGGTCGTAACATTCAGTACTTA. Its translation is CSVQGTEGGRNIQYL.

V gene TRBV11-2 combines with J gene TRBJ2-5, with D maybe TRBD2 (5 bases). CDR1 and CDR2 from the germline V gene are SGHAT and FQNNGV. The CDR3 contains 12 residues. Trimming stripped 2 bases from V and 8 bases from J, with 9 bases between. The CDR3 DNA reads as TGTGCCAGCAGCTTAATGGGAGACACCCAGTACTTC. Residues: CASSLMGDTQYF.

About this clonotype: A read error may be the cause here, since a much bigger clone is one base away. Here the CDR3 DNA reads TGTGCCAGCAGCGAGTTGTACACTAAAGCTTTCTTT. Translating gives CASSELYTKAFF. This chain connects TRBV6-2 or TRBV6-3 to TRBJ1-1; D gene uncertain. From germline, CDR1 is MNHEY and CDR2 SVGEGT. CDR3 length equals 12 residues.

Worth noting for this clonotype: One end of the junction does not line up with germline, which may come from a read error. This chain uses TRBV11-2 with TRBJ1-2; no definite D call. The CDR3 runs 16 residues. Germline V lookup: CDR1 SGHAT, CDR2 FQNNGV. CDR3 residues: CASSLGVGRANYGYTF. The CDR3 bases are TGTGCCAGCAGCTTAGGAGTAGGAAGAGCTAACTATGGTTACACCTTC. Drawing the rest from reference TRBV11-2 and TRBJ1-2, the complete variable domain is EAGVAQSPRYKIIEKRQSVAFWCNPISGHATLYWYQQILGQGPKLLIQFQNNGVVDDSQLPKDRFSAERLKGVDSTLKIQPAKLEDSAVYLCASSLGVGRANYGYTFGSGTRLTVV.

Concerning this clonotype itself: One junction end does not reproduce the germline sequence, and a read error may be involved. V is TRBV10-3 and J is TRBJ2-1; D possibly corresponds to TRBD2 (5 bases). The CDR3 runs 17 residues. Looked up from germline, CDR1 is ENHRY and CDR2 is SYGVKD. CDR3 sequence reads: CAISESGRTGGYNEQFF. The CDR3 coding sequence is TGTGCCATCAGCGAGTCTGGTAGGACTGGCGGGTACAATGAGCAGTTCTTC.

As concerns this clonotype: This is likely a read error, given that the CDR3 carries no conserved phenylalanine or tryptophan at its end. The CDR3 nucleotides read TGTGCCAGCAGCCTACAGAACGAGCAGTACATC. The encoded protein is CASSLQNEQYI. This rearrangement joins TRBV11-2 to TRBJ2-7; no clear D gene. CDR3 size: 11 residues. Trimming stripped 5 bases from V and 5 bases from J, with 7 bases between. Germline V CDR1 and CDR2: SGHAT, FQNNGV.

V is TRBV6-6 and J is TRBJ2-7; TRBD1 or TRBD2 may be the D gene (5 bases each). Trimming took off 7 bases at V and 0 bases at J, with 10 bases between the two ends. Per the germline V gene, CDR1 is MNHNY and CDR2 is SVGAGI (reference sequence). The CDR3 totals 13 residues. The CDR3 DNA reads TGTGCCAGCAATGCAGGGAGCTCCTACGAGCAGTACTTC. It yields the protein CASNAGSSYEQYF.

This clonotype was detected only once. The chain is built from TRBV5-4 and TRBJ2-1; 8 bases are shared with TRBD2. Germline V gene data show CDR1 as SGHNT and CDR2 as YYREEE (reference sequence). V lost 1 base and J lost 7; bases outside the gene matches: 7. This CDR3 contains 15 residues. CDR3 nucleotide sequence: TGTGCCAGCAGCTTGCCCTCGGGAGGGCCTAATGAGCAGTTCTTC. Translating gives CASSLPSGGPNEQFF.